One sample yielded the 13 T cell receptor beta chains listed below, sequenced in a study of CD8 T cells in Susac syndrome. The RNA, about 0.45 to 1 ug, was put through reverse transcription using random hexamers. MiXCR, applied by TCRdb to the immunoSEQ multiplex PCR reads, yields one record per CDR3 protein. The sample lists 170,000 or so distinct CDR3 sequences; about 94% were seen once. The sample consisted of CD4+ T cells from PBMCs. The origin of the receptors is a human donor with multiple sclerosis.

This rearrangement joins TRBV19 to TRBJ2-7, with 12 positions matching TRBD2. Germline CDR1 is LNHDA and CDR2 is SQIVND (reference sequence). V shed 5 bases, J shed 6 bases, and the junction held 5 bases outside the gene matches. CDR3 length: 14 residues. The CDR3 reads CASSALAGGSEQYF. The CDR3, as DNA: TGTGCCAGTAGTGCACTAGCGGGAGGTAGCGAGCAGTACTTC.

The chain carries TRBV7-3 and TRBJ2-1; D tentatively fits TRBD1 or TRBD2 (5 bases each). The V gene's germline CDR1 is SGHTA and CDR2 FQGTGA. Trimming pared 5 bases from V and 5 bases from J, leaving 10 bases between. The CDR3 length is 13 residues. CDR3 protein: CASSRDQDNEQFF. In nucleotides, the CDR3 is TGTGCCAGCAGCCGGGACCAAGACAATGAGCAGTTCTTC.

This chain uses TRBV24-1 with TRBJ1-1; D is undetermined. Trimming pared 5 bases from V and 3 bases from J, leaving 6 bases between. The CDR3 loop spans 12 amino acids. Germline CDR1 is KGHDR and CDR2 is SFDVKD. Here the CDR3 DNA reads TGTGCCACCAGTGGCCGAGACACTGAAGCTTTCTTT. Its protein product is CATSGRDTEAFF.

V and J are TRBV3-1 and TRBJ2-2; 8 nucleotides align to TRBD2. The germline CDR1 and CDR2 sequences are LGHDT and YNNKEL (reference sequence). V was pared by 3 bases and J by 4 bases, with 13 bases of the junction left unmatched. The CDR3 covers 18 residues. CDR3 nucleotide sequence: TGTGCCAGCAGCCATAGCGATCGGGGACTAGGTGGCACCGGGGAGCTGTTTTTT. Translation gives CASSHSDRGLGGTGELFF. The full variable domain, completed using reference TRBV3-1 and TRBJ2-2, is DTAVSQTPKYLVTQMGNDKSIKCEQNLGHDTMYWYKQDSKKFLKIMFSYNNKELIINETVPNRFSPKSPDKAHLNLHINSLELGDSAVYFCASSHSDRGLGGTGELFFGEGSRLTVL.

This clonotype was seen a single time. The rearrangement uses TRBV3-1 and TRBJ1-3; no clear D gene. With 0 bases removed from V and 5 bases from J, the gap between germline ends came to 23 bases. The CDR3 has 19 amino acids. In germline, CDR1 is LGHDT, CDR2 YNNKEL (reference sequence). The CDR3 here is CASSQDFTLPGVKRNTIYF. The CDR3 DNA is TGTGCCAGCAGCCAAGATTTCACTCTACCGGGCGTCAAGAGAAACACCATATATTTT.

The CDR3 spells CASSPQVGTGSNEQYF. The CDR3, as DNA: TGTGCCAGCAGTCCACAGGTAGGGACAGGGAGCAACGAGCAGTACTTC. The chain combines TRBV27 with TRBJ2-7; TRBD1 agrees at 9 bases. The CDR3 covers 16 residues. The J segment lost 5 bases and the V segment lost 5 bases, leaving 13 bases of the junction unmatched. Germline values: CDR1 MNHEY, CDR2 SMNVEV (reference sequence).

The chain links TRBV14 to TRBJ2-3; D remains unclear. CDR1 SGHDN and CDR2 FVKESK come from the germline V gene. CDR3 length: 16 residues. V was cut by 5 bases and J by 1 base, with 16 bases left in between. The chain's CDR3 is CASSEGPRTGTDTQYF. The CDR3 DNA reads as TGTGCCAGCAGCGAAGGCCCCAGAACGGGCACAGATACGCAGTATTTT.

The chain employs TRBV19 and TRBJ1-4; D gene ambiguous. There are 14 residues in the CDR3. CDR1 is LNHDA and CDR2 is SQIVND in the germline V gene (reference sequence). Trimming removed 3 bases from V and 5 bases from J, with 10 bases in between. The CDR3 sequence: CASSMRGGNEKLFF. The CDR3, as DNA: TGTGCCAGTAGTATGCGGGGAGGGAATGAAAAACTGTTTTTT. Full variable domain (outside the CDR3, taken from reference TRBV19 and TRBJ1-4): DGGITQSPKYLFRKEGQNVTLSCEQNLNHDAMYWYRQDPGQGLRLIYYSQIVNDFQKGDIAEGYSVSREKKESFPLTVTSAQKNPTAFYLCASSMRGGNEKLFFGSGTQLSVL.

The V and J genes are TRBV20-1 and TRBJ1-5; the D gene is possibly TRBD1 (6 bases). The CDR3 runs 15 residues. Germline CDR1 reads DFQATT; CDR2 reads SNEGSKA (reference sequence). V was cut by 6 bases and J by 1 base, with 16 bases left in between. The CDR3 sequence: CSAADRFFSNQPQHF. DNA for the CDR3: TGCAGTGCCGCGGACAGATTCTTCAGCAATCAGCCCCAGCATTTT.

V and J are TRBV7-2 and TRBJ2-6, with unresolved D. Trimming took 5 bases from V and 4 from J, leaving 12 bases between them. The CDR3 length is 15 residues. CDR1 SGHTA and CDR2 FQGNSA come from the germline V gene. CDR3 sequence (DNA): TGTGCCAGCAGCCCAAGATCTGTCGGGGCCAACGTCCTGACTTTC. It codes for CASSPRSVGANVLTF.

This chain uses TRBV6-1 with TRBJ2-3; tentative D call: TRBD1 (6 bases). V lost 4 bases to trimming and J lost 6 bases, with 23 bases between them. The CDR3 extends over 17 amino acids. Per germline, CDR1 MNHNS and CDR2 SASEGT. The CDR3 nucleotides read TGTGCCAGCAGTGGGACCCTACAGGGCTATTCGGAGGATACGCAGTATTTT. The encoded protein is CASSGTLQGYSEDTQYF.

The chain joins TRBV11-2 to TRBJ2-5; the D gene is possibly TRBD2 (5 bases). Germline lookup yields CDR1 SGHAT and CDR2 FQNNGV. V lost 1 base, J lost 7 bases, and 7 bases lay in between. CDR3 length: 12 amino acids. This chain's CDR3 is CASSLVRGTQYF. The CDR3 DNA sequence: TGTGCCAGCAGCTTAGTTCGGGGGACCCAGTACTTC.

This sequence joins TRBV30 and TRBJ1-4, with 9 bases aligning to TRBD1. After removal of 8 bases from V and 7 bases from J, the junction contained 11 bases not matched to a gene. Germline loops: CDR1 GTSNPN, CDR2 SVGIG (reference sequence). The CDR3 runs 14 residues. The CDR3 spells CAGYGGQGIEKLFF. In DNA, the CDR3 is TGTGCCGGATACGGTGGACAGGGGATTGAAAAACTGTTTTTT. Together with reference TRBV30 and TRBJ1-4, the CDR3 gives the full variable domain: SQTIHQWPATLVQPVGSPLSLECTVEGTSNPNLYWYRQAAGRGLQLLFYSVGIGQISSEVPQNLSASRPQDRQFILSSKKLLLSDSGFYLCAGYGGQGIEKLFFGSGTQLSVL.